This T cell receptor beta chain originates from a study of T cell repertoires in cytomegalovirus infection. Study-level information: Signatures in public TCR beta sequences pointed to both CMV infection and matching HLA type.

TCRdb called the reads again in MiXCR, with one record for every CDR3 protein. In the table there are 570,000 or so distinct CDR3 sequences, 35% to 50% of which are singletons. General study results and limits: Of the TCR beta families, the public ones yielded a cumulative frequency that identified carriers of CMV plus the relevant HLA. Across the ex vivo response, the dominant clonotypes were HLA-C-restricted CMV-specific TCR beta clonotypes.

As regards this clonotype: Its antigen is unidentified.

From germline, CDR1 is SGHNT and CDR2 YYREEE (reference sequence). There are 15 residues in the CDR3. The V and J ends lost 2 bases and 7 bases, in that order; junction bases with no gene match: 8. The chain has TRBV5-4 and TRBJ1-4; 7 positions agree with TRBD1. The source was cultured PBMCs, collected from culture after CMV antigen stimulation. This clonotype was obtained from a human donor in good health (CMV status not recorded). Some clones in this sample may be carry-over from other donors' samples. The CDR3 DNA is TGTGCCAGCAGCTTAAGACAGGGAGACGGTGAAAAACTGTTTTTT. Translating gives CASSLRQGDGEKLFF. Filled out from reference TRBV5-4 and TRBJ1-4, the complete variable domain reads ETGVTQSPTHLIKTRGQQVTLRCSSQSGHNTVSWYQQALGQGPQFIFQYYREEENGRGNFPPRFSGLQFPNYSSELNVNALELDDSALYLCASSLRQGDGEKLFFGSGTQLSVL.